Following are 30 T cell receptor beta chains from one sample sequenced in a study of T cells in Graves' hyperthyroidism and ophthalmopathy. Regions amplified from RNA transcripts were the TCR beta CDR3 regions. The HTBI primer set drove a first-round RT-PCR of the TCR CDR3. TCRdb reprocessed the multiplex PCR reads with MiXCR, giving one entry per CDR3 protein. Of about 480,000 distinct CDR3 sequences listed, approximately 15% are singletons. Source material: blood. These receptors were collected from a woman under 30 with Graves' hyperthyroidism.

For this clonotype: It may be a read error: a sequence one base away is much more abundant. This chain joins TRBV2 and TRBJ2-2, with D perhaps TRBD2 (5 bases). The germline V gene encodes CDR1 SNHLY and CDR2 FYNNEI. The CDR3 totals 12 residues. The CDR3: CASLRRPGELSF. In DNA, the CDR3 is TGTGCCAGCTTAAGGCGACCCGGGGAGCTGTCTTTT.

This clonotype was counted at least ten times. V usage is TRBV30 and J usage is TRBJ2-1, with unresolved D. This CDR3 comprises 14 residues. Trimming pared 3 bases from V and 7 bases from J, leaving 16 bases between. Germline loops: CDR1 GTSNPN, CDR2 SVGIG (reference sequence). Here the CDR3 reads CAWRLTGLGNEQFF. The CDR3 nucleotides read TGTGCCTGGAGACTGACCGGCTTGGGTAATGAGCAGTTCTTC.

This clonotype came up many times. The V call is TRBV24-1, the J call TRBJ2-1; D is unclear. The germline V gene has CDR1 KGHDR and CDR2 SFDVKD. CDR3 size: 16 residues. V lost 1 base and J 1 base, leaving 10 bases between the germline ends. This chain's CDR3 is CATSDFDPTSYNEQFF. For the CDR3, the DNA is TGTGCCACCAGTGATTTTGACCCAACGTCCTACAATGAGCAGTTCTTC.

In its sample, this clonotype was seen many times. The gene calls are TRBV5-1 and TRBJ1-1, with 8 positions matching TRBD1. The CDR3 contains 14 residues. Losses at the gene ends were 3 bases for V and 6 bases for J; bases not matched to a gene: 7. Per the germline V gene, CDR1 is SGHRS and CDR2 is YFSETQ. The CDR3 DNA reads as TGCGCCAGCAGCTCCACAGGGGGTGGGTCTGAAGCTTTCTTT. It yields the protein CASSSTGGGSEAFF.

This clonotype was picked up a small number of times. This chain connects TRBV4-2 to TRBJ2-1; the D gene could be TRBD1 or TRBD2 (6 bases each). This CDR3 has 17 amino acids. Germline CDR1 and CDR2: LGHNA and YNFKEQ. The V and J ends lost 0 bases and 5 bases respectively, with 17 bases between them. In nucleotides, the CDR3 is TGTGCCAGCAGCCAAGAGAGGGGGGTGGGGACCAACAATGAGCAGTTCTTC. This sequence encodes CASSQERGVGTNNEQFF.

The rearrangement links TRBV10-2 to TRBJ2-1; 9 bases match TRBD2. The CDR3 extends over 16 amino acids. V shed 2 bases and J 8 bases; nucleotides not matched to a gene: 10. Germline values: CDR1 WSHSY, CDR2 SAAADI. The CDR3 sequence: CASSEIRAGGWHEQFF. The CDR3 bases are TGCGCCAGCAGTGAGATCCGGGCGGGAGGGTGGCATGAGCAGTTCTTC.

A remark on this clonotype: A read error is possible here, since a much larger clone lies one base away. This chain connects TRBV29-1 to TRBJ2-1; 9 bases align to TRBD2. The CDR3 runs 15 residues. The V gene end was trimmed by 6 bases and the J gene end by 6 bases; junction bases not matched to a gene: 12. Germline lookup yields CDR1 SQVTM and CDR2 ANQGSEA. The CDR3 nucleotides read TGCAGCGTAGAAAGGCGGGAGGGCCTTATCAATGAGCAGTTCTTC. The encoded protein is CSVERREGLINEQFF.

This clonotype was picked up a small number of times. V gene TRBV11-2 combines with J gene TRBJ2-3, with 8 positions matching TRBD2. The V segment lost 3 bases and the J segment 4 bases; nucleotides outside the gene matches: 3. Germline V lookup: CDR1 SGHAT, CDR2 FQNNGV. The CDR3 spans 14 residues. The CDR3 nucleotides read TGTGCCAGCAGCTTGGTCGGGGGGGCAGATACGCAGTATTTT. Encoded protein: CASSLVGGADTQYF. The whole variable domain, remainder taken from reference TRBV11-2 and TRBJ2-3, is EAGVAQSPRYKIIEKRQSVAFWCNPISGHATLYWYQQILGQGPKLLIQFQNNGVVDDSQLPKDRFSAERLKGVDSTLKIQPAKLEDSAVYLCASSLVGGADTQYFGPGTRLTVL.

This clonotype was recorded once. The CDR3 DNA reads as TGTGCCAGCAGCCAAGATTGGGGGAGGGAGACCCAGTACTTC. It yields the protein CASSQDWGRETQYF. The V gene is TRBV3-1, the J gene TRBJ2-5; TRBD2 is a possible D gene (6 bases). The germline V gene encodes CDR1 LGHDT and CDR2 YNNKEL (reference sequence). With 0 bases removed from V and 5 bases from J, the gap between germline ends came to 10 bases. This CDR3 has 14 residues.

The V and J genes are TRBV2 and TRBJ2-1; TRBD2 aligns across 12 bases. The V gene's germline CDR1 is SNHLY and CDR2 FYNNEI. J lost 1 base, V lost 5 bases, and 6 bases had no gene match. The length of the CDR3 is 17 residues. The CDR3 region is CASSKTGTSGSYNEQFF. In DNA, the CDR3 is TGTGCCAGCAGTAAAACCGGGACTAGCGGGTCCTACAATGAGCAGTTCTTC.

This clonotype was counted ten times or more. Compared with germline, one end of the junction differs, possibly owing to a read error. The V call is TRBV20-1, the J call TRBJ1-1; the D is unclear. Germline V gives CDR1 DFQATT, CDR2 SNEGSKA (reference sequence). There are 12 residues in the CDR3. This CDR3 is CSARETRTEAFF. CDR3 DNA: TGCAGTGCCAGAGAAACAAGAACTGAAGCTTTCTTT.

The table lists this clonotype with many counts. The rearrangement uses TRBV12-3 or TRBV12-4 and TRBJ2-7; D uncertain. CDR3 length: 13 amino acids. The V end was cut by 6 bases, the J end by 1 base, with 10 bases between. CDR3 region: CASRRKGSYEQYF. The CDR3 coding sequence is TGTGCCAGCAGACGTAAGGGATCCTACGAGCAGTACTTC.

This clonotype was detected many times. The chain employs TRBV24-1 and TRBJ2-5, with 9 bases identical to TRBD2. The V segment lost 4 bases and the J segment 1 base; nucleotides outside the gene matches: 3. Germline V gene data show CDR1 as KGHDR and CDR2 as SFDVKD. The CDR3 extends over 15 amino acids. The CDR3, as DNA: TGTGCCACCAGTGAAGCGGGAGGACGCCAAGAGACCCAGTACTTC. Translating it yields CATSEAGGRQETQYF.

This clonotype was counted only a few times. V usage is TRBV4-1 and J usage is TRBJ1-1; a possible D gene is TRBD1 (5 bases). V was trimmed by 3 bases and J by 1 base, leaving 9 bases between them. Germline values: CDR1 MGHRA, CDR2 YSYEKL. CDR3 length: 14 residues. This CDR3 reads CASSHDSQNTEAFF. DNA for the CDR3: TGCGCCAGCAGCCACGACAGTCAGAACACTGAAGCTTTCTTT.

At least ten counts were recorded for this clonotype. The chain couples TRBV29-1 to TRBJ1-2, with D hard to call. The germline CDR1 and CDR2 sequences are SQVTM and ANQGSEA. The CDR3 has 16 amino acids. V lost 5 bases to trimming and J lost 4 bases, with 23 bases between them. The CDR3 DNA reads TGCAGCGTTTTTGGCGGACCGGAGAGCCGCGGCTATGGCTACACCTTC. This encodes CSVFGGPESRGYGYTF.

The genes are TRBV6-1 and TRBJ2-1; D perhaps matches TRBD2 (6 bases). The germline gives CDR1 MNHNS, CDR2 SASEGT. The CDR3 runs to 12 residues. The V and J ends lost 6 bases and 12 bases respectively, with 15 bases between them. For the CDR3, the DNA is TGTGCCAGCAGGGCGGGACCGCGTTTGCAGTTCTTC. This gives the protein CASRAGPRLQFF.

This clonotype was detected ten times or more. V is TRBV29-1 and J is TRBJ2-5; possible D gene TRBD1, 7 bases. There are 13 residues in the CDR3. Deletions cut 3 bases from V and 1 base from J, with 9 bases between. Germline lookup yields CDR1 SQVTM and CDR2 ANQGSEA. CDR3 region: CSVDRGVQETQYF. The CDR3 nucleotides are TGCAGCGTTGACAGGGGGGTCCAAGAGACCCAGTACTTC.

This chain connects TRBV19 to TRBJ2-5, with 8 bases identical to TRBD2. This CDR3 has 14 residues. The ends lost 10 bases at V and 4 bases at J; junction bases unmatched: 11. From germline, CDR1 is LNHDA and CDR2 SQIVND (reference sequence). CDR3 in DNA: TGTGCCACATCAGGAATAGCGGGAACAGAGACCCAGTACTTC. This translates into CATSGIAGTETQYF.

This clonotype was recorded many times. The chain carries TRBV7-9 and TRBJ2-1; D possibly matches TRBD1 or TRBD2 (5 bases each). Trimming took 5 bases from V and 0 from J, leaving 14 bases between them. Germline V gene sequence: CDR1 SEHNR, CDR2 FQNEAQ (reference sequence). This CDR3 contains 16 residues. CDR3 residues: CASSGQGRGSYNEQFF. The CDR3 DNA sequence: TGTGCCAGCAGCGGGCAGGGCCGGGGCTCCTACAATGAGCAGTTCTTC.

In its sample, this clonotype was seen many times. This rearrangement joins TRBV6-1 to TRBJ2-7, with D tentatively TRBD2 (6 bases). Deletions cut 0 bases from V and 3 bases from J, with 12 bases between. The germline V gene encodes CDR1 MNHNS and CDR2 SASEGT. This CDR3 contains 15 residues. DNA for the CDR3: TGTGCCAGCAGTGAAGCGGCGGAGGGCTACTACGAGCAGTACTTC. Its translation: CASSEAAEGYYEQYF.

The V and J genes are TRBV30 and TRBJ1-2; D uncertain. The CDR3 runs to 12 residues. V was shortened by 2 bases and J by 4 bases, with 8 bases between the two germline ends. Germline CDR1 and CDR2: GTSNPN and SVGIG (reference sequence). This CDR3 reads CAWSSLLYGYTF. The CDR3, as DNA: TGTGCCTGGAGTAGCCTCCTCTATGGCTACACCTTC.

The V call is TRBV27, the J call TRBJ2-3, with TRBD2 identical over 10 bases. Germline CDR1 is MNHEY and CDR2 is SMNVEV (reference sequence). V was clipped by 0 bases and J by 4 bases; unmatched bases: 1. This CDR3 comprises 15 residues. The CDR3 loop is CASSLSLAGADTQYF. CDR3 nucleotides: TGTGCCAGCAGTTTATCGCTAGCGGGAGCAGATACGCAGTATTTT.

This rearrangement joins TRBV18 to TRBJ1-1; D remains ambiguous. CDR1 and CDR2 (germline): KGHSH, LQKENI. The length of the CDR3 is 16 residues. Trimming pared 0 bases from V and 4 bases from J, leaving 15 bases between. The CDR3 loop reads CASSPPREKRSTEAFF. The CDR3 nucleotides read TGTGCCAGCTCACCACCGAGGGAGAAAAGATCCACTGAAGCTTTCTTT.

This clonotype was seen ten or more times. This chain links TRBV3-1 with TRBJ2-5; D remains unclear. CDR3 length: 15 residues. V lost 0 bases to trimming and J lost 3 bases, with 11 bases between them. Germline CDR1 is LGHDT and CDR2 is YNNKEL (reference sequence). The CDR3 loop reads CASSQDTEPKETQYF. For the CDR3, the DNA is TGTGCCAGCAGCCAAGACACAGAGCCTAAAGAGACCCAGTACTTC.

The rearrangement links TRBV10-3 to TRBJ2-3; D possibly matches TRBD1 or TRBD2 (6 bases each). Germline CDR1 ENHRY, CDR2 SYGVKD. The CDR3 totals 14 residues. V lost 7 bases to trimming and J lost 4 bases, with 15 bases between them. The CDR3, as DNA: TGTGCCATCAAGGGGGATAGCGGCTCAGATACGCAGTATTTT. Protein sequence: CAIKGDSGSDTQYF.

Ten or more counts support this clonotype. CDR3 DNA sequence: TGTGCCAGCAGTCCCGGACTAGTTCACAATGAGCAGTTCTTC. Translating it yields CASSPGLVHNEQFF. The J gene is TRBJ2-1, the V gene TRBV6-1; the match to TRBD2 covers 7 bases. V dropped 5 bases and J dropped 5; count of bases not matched to a gene: 6. The germline V gene has CDR1 MNHNS and CDR2 SASEGT. The CDR3 spans 14 residues.

This clonotype was detected only a few times. The chain couples TRBV19 to TRBJ1-1; no definite D call. The CDR3 covers 14 residues. V lost 3 bases to trimming and J lost 0 bases, with 8 bases between them. Germline-derived CDR1 and CDR2 are LNHDA and SQIVND (reference sequence). In DNA, the CDR3 is TGTGCCAGTAGTATTAACAGACTGAACACTGAAGCTTTCTTT. It codes for CASSINRLNTEAFF. The entire variable domain, with the rest obtained from reference TRBV19 and TRBJ1-1, is as follows: DGGITQSPKYLFRKEGQNVTLSCEQNLNHDAMYWYRQDPGQGLRLIYYSQIVNDFQKGDIAEGYSVSREKKESFPLTVTSAQKNPTAFYLCASSINRLNTEAFFGQGTRLTVV.

The rearrangement uses TRBV3-1 and TRBJ2-3; 7 nucleotides agree with TRBD2. In germline, CDR1 is LGHDT, CDR2 YNNKEL (reference sequence). Trimming cost V 1 base and J 10 bases; bases outside gene matches: 11. This CDR3 spans 15 amino acids. The DNA of the CDR3 is TGTGCCAGCAGCCAAGGCGTTTGGGGAGGGGATGCGCAGTATTTT. This gives the protein CASSQGVWGGDAQYF.

The sample holds many counts of this clonotype. The rearrangement joins TRBV10-3 to TRBJ2-3; weak D call: TRBD2 (6 bases). V shed 9 bases and J shed 0 bases, with 16 bases lying between them. CDR1 ENHRY and CDR2 SYGVKD come from the germline V gene. CDR3 length equals 15 residues. CDR3 amino acids: CAISTNSGSTDTQYF. CDR3 bases: TGTGCCATTTCTACCAACAGCGGGAGCACAGATACGCAGTATTTT.

This clonotype showed up many times. The chain couples TRBV19 to TRBJ2-7; TRBD2 matches at 10 bases. The germline V gene has CDR1 LNHDA and CDR2 SQIVND (reference sequence). The CDR3 loop spans 17 amino acids. V lost 8 bases to trimming and J lost 2 bases; unmatched junction nucleotides: 15. CDR3 nucleotides: TGTGCCAGTTACCTAGCGGGAGAGGGAAGAGGGACCTACGAGCAGTACGTC. This codes for CASYLAGEGRGTYEQYV.